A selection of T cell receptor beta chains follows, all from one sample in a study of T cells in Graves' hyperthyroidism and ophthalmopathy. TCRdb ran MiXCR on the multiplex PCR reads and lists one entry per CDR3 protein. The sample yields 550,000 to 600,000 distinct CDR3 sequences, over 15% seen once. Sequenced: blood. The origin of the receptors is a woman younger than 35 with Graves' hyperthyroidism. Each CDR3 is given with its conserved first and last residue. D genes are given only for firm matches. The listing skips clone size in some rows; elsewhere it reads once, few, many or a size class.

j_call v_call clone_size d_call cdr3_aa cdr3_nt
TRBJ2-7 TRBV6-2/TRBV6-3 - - CASKPRRANYRNEQYF TGTGCCAGCAAACCTAGAAGGGCAAACTACCGTAACGAGCAGTACTTC
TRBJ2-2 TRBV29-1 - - CSVEDPRAGNTGELFF TGCAGCGTTGAAGATCCCAGGGCGGGTAACACCGGGGAGCTGTTTTTT
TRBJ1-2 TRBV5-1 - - CASSFGRGGGNYGYTF TGCGCCAGCAGTTTTGGGAGAGGTGGCGGGAACTATGGCTACACCTTC
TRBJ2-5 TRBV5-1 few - CASSLGPGSETQYF TGCGCCAGCAGCTTGGGTCCAGGTTCAGAGACCCAGTACTTC
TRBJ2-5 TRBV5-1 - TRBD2 CASSLRTSGQQETQYF TGCGCCAGCAGCTTGAGGACTAGCGGGCAACAAGAGACCCAGTACTTC
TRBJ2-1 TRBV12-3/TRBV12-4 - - CASSLRGYEQFF TGTGCCAGCAGTTTACGGGGATACGAGCAGTTCTTC
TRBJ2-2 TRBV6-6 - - CASSYSDGTGELFF TGTGCCAGCAGTTACTCTGATGGTACCGGGGAGCTGTTTTTT
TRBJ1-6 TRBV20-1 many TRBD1 CSAFYRGRSYNSPLHF TGCAGTGCCTTTTACAGGGGGCGAAGCTATAATTCACCCCTCCACTTT
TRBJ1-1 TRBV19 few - CASSHGNRYTEAFF TGTGCCAGTAGTCATGGAAATAGATACACTGAAGCTTTCTTT
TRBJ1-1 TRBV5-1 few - CASSPETANTEAFF TGCGCCAGCAGCCCCGAGACAGCGAACACTGAAGCTTTCTTT
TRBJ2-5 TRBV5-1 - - CASSPEAAGTQYF TGCGCCAGCAGCCCGGAGGCAGCCGGGACCCAGTACTTC
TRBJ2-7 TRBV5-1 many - CASSGELPYEQYF TGCGCCAGCAGCGGGGAATTACCCTACGAGCAGTACTTC
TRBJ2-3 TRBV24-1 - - CATSDFGDAPGDTQYF TGTGCCACCAGTGATTTTGGAGACGCCCCTGGGGATACGCAGTATTTT
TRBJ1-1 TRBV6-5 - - CASSYGTGPKSYAFF TGTGCCAGCAGCTATGGTACGGGGCCAAAATCGTATGCTTTCTTT
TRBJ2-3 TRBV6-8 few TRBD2 CASGGREGRDTQYF TGCGCCAGCGGGGGACGGGAGGGCCGAGATACGCAGTATTTT
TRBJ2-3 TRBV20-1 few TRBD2 CSPSGGGAGDTQYF TGCAGTCCGTCGGGCGGGGGGGCCGGAGATACGCAGTATTTT
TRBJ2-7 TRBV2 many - CASIEGYEQYF TGTGCCAGCATAGAGGGCTACGAGCAGTACTTC
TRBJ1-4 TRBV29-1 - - CSVLAEKLFF TGCAGCGTCCTGGCTGAAAAACTGTTTTTT
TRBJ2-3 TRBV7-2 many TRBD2 CASSQVVWRGGADTQYF TGTGCCAGCAGCCAAGTCGTCTGGCGGGGGGGGGCAGATACGCAGTATTTT
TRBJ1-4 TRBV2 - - CASSRQPTNEKLFF TGTGCCAGCAGTCGACAGCCAACTAATGAAAAACTGTTTTTT
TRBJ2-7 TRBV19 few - CASSISSGTTYEQYF TGTGCCAGTAGTATCTCCTCCGGGACAACTTACGAGCAGTACTTC
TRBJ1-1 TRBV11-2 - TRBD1 CASSFMTTGWDAEAFF TGCGCCAGCAGCTTCATGACGACAGGGTGGGACGCTGAAGCTTTCTTT
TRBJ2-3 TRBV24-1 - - CATSGTSTDTQYF TGTGCCACCAGCGGGACTAGCACAGATACGCAGTATTTT
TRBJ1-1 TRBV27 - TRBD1 CASSVTGGDTEAFF TGTGCCAGCAGTGTAACAGGGGGCGACACTGAAGCTTTCTTT
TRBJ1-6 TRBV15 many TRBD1 CATSSGDRGYSPLHF TGTGCCACCAGCAGTGGGGACAGGGGTTATTCACCCCTCCACTTT
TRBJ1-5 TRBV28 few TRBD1 CASMRTGIGSNQPQHF TGTGCCAGCATGAGGACAGGGATAGGAAGCAATCAGCCCCAGCATTTT
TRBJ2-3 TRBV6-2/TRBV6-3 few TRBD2 CASSPGTSATDTQYF TGTGCCAGCAGCCCCGGGACTAGCGCGACAGATACGCAGTATTTT
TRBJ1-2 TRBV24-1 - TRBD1 CATSPTGTGTYGYTF TGTGCCACCAGTCCTACCGGGACAGGGACGTATGGCTACACCTTC
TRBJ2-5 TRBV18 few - CASSPTRGETQYF TGTGCCAGCTCACCAACCAGGGGAGAGACCCAGTACTTC
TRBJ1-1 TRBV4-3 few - CASSQDWGGLAFF TGCGCCAGCAGCCAAGACTGGGGGGGTTTAGCTTTCTTT
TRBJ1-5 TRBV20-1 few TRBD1 CSAAGGYNQPQHF TGCAGTGCTGCAGGGGGTTACAATCAGCCCCAGCATTTT
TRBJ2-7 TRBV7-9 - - CASSPTQGVSYEQYF TGTGCCAGCAGCCCGACCCAAGGGGTTTCCTACGAGCAGTACTTC
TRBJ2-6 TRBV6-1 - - CASHGQKTSGANVLTF TGTGCCAGCCACGGACAGAAGACTTCTGGGGCCAACGTCCTGACTTTC
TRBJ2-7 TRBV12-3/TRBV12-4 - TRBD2 CASSFTSGGLGQYF TGTGCCAGCAGTTTTACTAGCGGGGGCCTGGGGCAGTACTTC
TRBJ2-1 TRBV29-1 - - CSVGVNEQFF TGCAGCGTTGGGGTAAATGAGCAGTTCTTC
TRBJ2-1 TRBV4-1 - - CASSQERINEQFF TGCGCCAGCAGCCAAGAACGAATCAATGAGCAGTTCTTC
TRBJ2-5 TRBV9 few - CASSVVLSGRAQETQYF TGTGCCAGCAGCGTAGTGCTCTCGGGCAGGGCACAAGAGACCCAGTACTTC
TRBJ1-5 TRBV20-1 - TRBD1 CSACDRGEQPQHF TGCAGTGCTTGTGACAGGGGAGAGCAGCCCCAGCATTTT
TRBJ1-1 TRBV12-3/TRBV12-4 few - CASSKPTGTVTEAFF TGTGCCAGCAGTAAACCCACAGGGACGGTAACTGAAGCTTTCTTT
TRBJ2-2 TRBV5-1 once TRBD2 CASSLGRLAGTGELFF TGCGCCAGCAGCTTAGGTCGGCTAGCGGGGACCGGGGAGCTGTTTTTT
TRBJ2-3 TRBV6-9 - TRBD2 CASSSTSGVGADTQYF TGTGCCAGCAGTTCTACTAGCGGGGTTGGCGCAGATACGCAGTATTTT
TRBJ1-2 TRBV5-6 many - CASTRGYGGYGYTF TGTGCCAGCACCCGGGGGTATGGGGGCTATGGCTACACCTTC
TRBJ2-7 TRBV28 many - CASSPVSYEQYF TGTGCCAGCAGCCCGGTCTCCTACGAGCAGTACTTC
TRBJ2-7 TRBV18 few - CASSPSDGRSYEQYF TGTGCCAGCTCACCCTCGGACGGACGCTCCTACGAGCAGTACTTC
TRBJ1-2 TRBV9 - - CASSVAPGGYTF TGTGCCAGCAGCGTCGCCCCGGGCGGCTACACCTTC